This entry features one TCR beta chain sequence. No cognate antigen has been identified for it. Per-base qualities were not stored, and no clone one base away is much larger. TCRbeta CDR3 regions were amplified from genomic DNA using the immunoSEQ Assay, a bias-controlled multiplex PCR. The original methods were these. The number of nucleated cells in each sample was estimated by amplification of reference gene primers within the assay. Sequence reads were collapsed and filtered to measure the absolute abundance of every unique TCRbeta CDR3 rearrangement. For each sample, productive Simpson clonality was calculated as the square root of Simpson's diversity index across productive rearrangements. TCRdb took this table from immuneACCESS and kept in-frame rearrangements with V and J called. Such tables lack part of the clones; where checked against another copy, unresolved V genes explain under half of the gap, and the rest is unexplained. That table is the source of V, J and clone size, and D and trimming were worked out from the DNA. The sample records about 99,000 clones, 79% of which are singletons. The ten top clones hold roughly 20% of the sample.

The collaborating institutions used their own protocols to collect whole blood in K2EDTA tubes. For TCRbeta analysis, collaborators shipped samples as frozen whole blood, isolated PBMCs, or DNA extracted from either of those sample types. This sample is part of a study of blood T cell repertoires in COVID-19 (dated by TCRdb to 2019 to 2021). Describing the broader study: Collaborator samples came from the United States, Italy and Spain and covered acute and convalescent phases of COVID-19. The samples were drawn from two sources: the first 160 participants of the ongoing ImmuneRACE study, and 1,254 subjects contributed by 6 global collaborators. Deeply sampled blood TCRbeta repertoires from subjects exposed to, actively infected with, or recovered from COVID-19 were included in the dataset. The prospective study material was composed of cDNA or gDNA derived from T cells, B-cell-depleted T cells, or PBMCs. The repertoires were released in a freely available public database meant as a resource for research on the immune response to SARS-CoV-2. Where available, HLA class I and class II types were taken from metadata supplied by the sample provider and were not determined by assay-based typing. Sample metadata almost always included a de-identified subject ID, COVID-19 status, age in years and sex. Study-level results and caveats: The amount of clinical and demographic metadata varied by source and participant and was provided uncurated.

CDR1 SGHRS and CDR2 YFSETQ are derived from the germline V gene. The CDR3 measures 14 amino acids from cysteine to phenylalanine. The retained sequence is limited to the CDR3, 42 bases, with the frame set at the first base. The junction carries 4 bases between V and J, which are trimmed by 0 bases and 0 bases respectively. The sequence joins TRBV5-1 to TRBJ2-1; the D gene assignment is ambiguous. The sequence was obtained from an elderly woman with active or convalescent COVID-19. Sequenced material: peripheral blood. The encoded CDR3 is CASSLALSYNEQFF. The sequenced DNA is TGCGCCAGCAGCTTGGCCCTCTCCTACAATGAGCAGTTCTTC.